This record covers a single T cell receptor (beta chain). This sample stems from a study of shared clonotypes between healthy human individuals. Study as a whole: Three plates were used per donor for CD4 naive, three for CD4 memory, two for CD8 naive and one for CD8 memory.

CD8 cells classed as naive were CD45RO-negative and positively selected for CCR7, excluding terminally differentiated effector memory CD45RA+ cells. TCRdb's table, derived via immunoSEQ multiplex PCR, lists solely in-frame clones and lacks some. The repertoire holds some 740,000 clones, 92% seen once, with more than 20% in the top ten. Trimming stripped 0 bases from V and 1 base from J, with 10 bases between. The CDR3 totals 15 residues. Germline V gives CDR1 MGHRA, CDR2 YSYEKL. The receptor was isolated from a man aged 25-40 years in good health. Sequenced input: naive CD8+ T cells sorted from blood. The V gene is TRBV4-1, the J gene TRBJ2-7, with TRBD1 as a possible D gene (6 bases). Here the CDR3 reads CASSQDQGWSYEQYF. In nucleotides, the CDR3 is TGCGCCAGCAGCCAAGATCAGGGGTGGTCCTACGAGCAGTACTTC.